The 26 T cell receptor beta chains in this list originate from one sample, sequenced in a study of T cell repertoires in cytomegalovirus infection. These receptors' targets are unknown. MiXCR, run by TCRdb on the reads, gives a single entry per CDR3 protein. The table has fewer than 200,000 distinct CDR3 sequences, roughly a fifth seen once; the top ten hold roughly 25%. The input for sequencing was CD8+ T cells from cultured PBMCs, taken from culture after CMV antigen stimulation. The origin of the receptors is a human donor in good health (CMV status not recorded). Some clones in this sample may be carry-over from other donors' samples.

Points on this clonotype: At one end, the junction sequence differs from germline, possibly due to a read error. The chain has TRBV4-3 and TRBJ2-2; D gene ambiguous. Per germline, CDR1 LGHNA and CDR2 YSLEER. The CDR3 spans 16 residues. CDR3 sequence: CASSQDASTNTGELFF. CDR3 sequence (DNA): TGCGCCAGCAGCCAAGATGCGAGCACGAACACCGGAGAGCTGTTTTTT.

V usage is TRBV20-1 and J usage is TRBJ1-1, with D possibly TRBD1 on 6 matching bases. Germline V gives CDR1 DFQATT, CDR2 SNEGSKA (reference sequence). V lost 0 bases, J lost 1 base, and 27 bases lay in between. The CDR3 runs to 20 residues. The CDR3 sequence: CSARDTGRGRDPVGNTEAFF. Here the CDR3 DNA reads TGCAGTGCTAGAGATACGGGGCGGGGGCGAGACCCGGTTGGGAACACTGAAGCTTTCTTT.

This clonotype was seen more than once but under ten times. The chain combines TRBV7-9 with TRBJ1-1; 7 bases line up with TRBD1. Germline V gives CDR1 SEHNR, CDR2 FQNEAQ (reference sequence). J was trimmed by 4 bases and V by 7 bases; bases with no gene match: 9. This CDR3 region has 14 residues. The CDR3 DNA sequence: TGTGCCAGCATCGTTACCCCAGGGGGCACTGAAGCTTTCTTT. It encodes CASIVTPGGTEAFF.

This clonotype showed up just a few times. The rearrangement links TRBV6-2 or TRBV6-3 to TRBJ2-7; D perhaps matches TRBD1 (6 bases). V was clipped by 2 bases and J by 4 bases, with 21 bases between them. The CDR3 is 17 residues long. The V gene's germline CDR1 is MNHEY and CDR2 SVGEGT. The CDR3 spells CASSYPITGHLLYEQYF. The CDR3 DNA sequence: TGTGCCAGCAGTTACCCTATCACGGGACATCTACTTTACGAGCAGTACTTC.

This chain uses TRBV4-2 with TRBJ2-7, with no clear D. Per germline, CDR1 LGHNA and CDR2 YNFKEQ. V lost 1 base, J lost 0 bases, and 10 bases lay in between. CDR3 length: 15 amino acids. This chain's CDR3 is CASSQGPGISYEQYF. CDR3 DNA: TGTGCCAGCAGCCAAGGCCCAGGAATCTCCTACGAGCAGTACTTC.

The table lists this clonotype with a few counts. This sequence joins TRBV7-6 and TRBJ2-3; D is perhaps TRBD1 (6 bases). The V gene lost 3 bases and the J gene lost 0 bases, with 10 bases spanning the gap. There are 15 residues in the CDR3. CDR1 is SGHVS and CDR2 is FNYEAQ in the germline V gene. The CDR3 reads CASSFTGSSTDTQYF. The CDR3, as DNA: TGTGCCAGCAGCTTCACAGGGTCTAGCACAGATACGCAGTATTTT.

There are a few counts of this clonotype. J is TRBJ2-2 and V is TRBV6-2 or TRBV6-3; D possibly corresponds to TRBD2 (5 bases). The germline CDR1 and CDR2 sequences are MNHEY and SVGEGT. The CDR3 length is 15 residues. Trimming removed 0 bases from V and 8 bases from J, with 13 bases in between. CDR3 in amino acids: CASSYSLAQGGELFF. CDR3 DNA: TGTGCCAGCAGTTACTCGCTAGCCCAAGGAGGGGAGCTGTTTTTT.

This clonotype turned up a few times. The chain carries TRBV7-6 and TRBJ2-7; tentative D call: TRBD1 (5 bases). The V and J ends lost 4 bases and 5 bases respectively, with 18 bases between them. From germline, CDR1 is SGHVS and CDR2 FNYEAQ. The CDR3 loop spans 15 amino acids. Here the CDR3 DNA reads TGTGCCAGCAGCTCGACCCCAATTCTACAGGACGAGCAGTACTTC. This translates into CASSSTPILQDEQYF. Together with reference TRBV7-6 and TRBJ2-7, the CDR3 gives the full variable domain: GAGVSQSPRYKVTKRGQDVALRCDPISGHVSLYWYRQALGQGPEFLTYFNYEAQQDKSGLPNDRFSAERPEGSISTLTIQRTEQRDSAMYRCASSSTPILQDEQYFGPGTRLTVT.

The gene calls are TRBV7-8 and TRBJ2-5; 10 bases are shared with TRBD2. The CDR3 length is 14 residues. The germline V gene encodes CDR1 SGHVS and CDR2 FQNEAQ. V lost 5 bases to trimming and J lost 3 bases; unmatched junction nucleotides: 3. The CDR3, as DNA: TGTGCCAGCAGCCCAACTAGCGGGGAAGAGACCCAGTACTTC. Translating it yields CASSPTSGEETQYF.

The V gene is TRBV6-2 or TRBV6-3, the J gene TRBJ2-1, with D maybe TRBD2 (5 bases). The germline V gene has CDR1 MNHEY and CDR2 SVGEGT. The CDR3 spans 15 residues. V shed 6 bases and J shed 4 bases, with 16 bases lying between them. The CDR3 loop reads CASSPDKTNYNEQFF. The CDR3 DNA sequence: TGTGCCAGCAGCCCCGACAAGACTAATTACAATGAGCAGTTCTTC.

This clonotype was counted a few times. V usage is TRBV28 and J usage is TRBJ2-5, with 7 bases fitting TRBD1. The CDR3 contains 16 residues. V shed 6 bases and J 2 bases; nucleotides not matched to a gene: 12. Germline V gene sequence: CDR1 MDHEN, CDR2 SYDVKM. As DNA, the CDR3 is TGTGCCAGCAGCCCTAAAGACAGGGTTCATCAAGAGACCCAGTACTTC. Translating gives CASSPKDRVHQETQYF.

This chain joins TRBV12-3 or TRBV12-4 and TRBJ2-7, with D perhaps given as TRBD1 or TRBD2 (5 bases each). The CDR3 has 14 amino acids. The V end lost 5 bases, the J end lost 2 bases, and 13 bases lay between the germline ends. The CDR3 nucleotides are TGTGCCAGCAGTGGAACGGGACCGACCTACGAGCAGTACTTC. Translation gives CASSGTGPTYEQYF.

The genes are TRBV5-1 and TRBJ2-7; D might be TRBD1 (6 bases). The germline V and J ends were trimmed by 3 bases and 2 bases, with 12 bases remaining between them. Germline V gene data show CDR1 as SGHRS and CDR2 as YFSETQ. The CDR3 length is 14 residues. The CDR3 sequence is CASSSDRQTYEQYF. CDR3 DNA: TGCGCCAGCAGCTCGGACAGACAGACCTACGAGCAGTACTTC.

The V call is TRBV27, the J call TRBJ2-1; 7 bases align to TRBD1. CDR3 size: 14 residues. J gave up 4 bases and V 5 bases, and 5 bases lay outside the gene matches. Germline CDR1 MNHEY, CDR2 SMNVEV (reference sequence). The CDR3 is CASSPTGPYNEQFF. DNA for the CDR3: TGTGCCAGCAGTCCGACAGGGCCATACAATGAGCAGTTCTTC.

This clonotype was counted a few times. The chain joins TRBV20-1 to TRBJ1-5; a possible D gene is TRBD1 (6 bases). V lost 0 bases to trimming and J lost 7 bases, with 10 bases between them. CDR3 length equals 13 residues. In germline, CDR1 is DFQATT, CDR2 SNEGSKA (reference sequence). The CDR3 loop reads CSARDRGGQPQHF. The CDR3 nucleotides read TGCAGTGCTAGAGACAGGGGAGGACAGCCCCAGCATTTT.

This chain joins TRBV6-2 or TRBV6-3 and TRBJ2-1, with 10 bases matching TRBD2. CDR1 and CDR2 from the germline V gene are MNHEY and SVGEGT. The CDR3 is 16 residues long. Trimming took 2 bases from V and 6 from J; bases not matched to a gene: 7. For the CDR3, the DNA is TGTGCCAGCAGTTACCCCCTAGCGGGGGCCCTCAATGAGCAGTTCTTC. It translates to CASSYPLAGALNEQFF.

This clonotype appeared a few times. V is TRBV6-1 and J is TRBJ2-3; D ambiguous. CDR3 length equals 14 residues. Germline V gene lookup returns CDR1 MNHNS and CDR2 SASEGT. Trimming took 5 bases from V and 0 from J, leaving 9 bases between them. The DNA for the CDR3 is TGTGCCAGCAGTCAATATGACAGCACAGATACGCAGTATTTT. Translated, it gives CASSQYDSTDTQYF.

As for this clonotype: Compared with germline, one end of the junction differs, possibly owing to a read error. J is TRBJ2-3 and V is TRBV7-9, with 7 bases that match TRBD1. The germline V gene encodes CDR1 SEHNR and CDR2 FQNEAQ (reference sequence). The CDR3 covers 16 residues. CDR3 sequence (DNA): TGTGCCAGCAGCTTCCGGACAGGCGACGGCACTGATACGCAGTATTTT. Protein: CASSFRTGDGTDTQYF.

This clonotype appeared a few times. The CDR3 spells CASSPGQTLMNTEAFF. CDR3 DNA: TGTGCCAGCAGCCCCGGACAGACTCTTATGAACACTGAAGCTTTCTTT. The J gene is TRBJ1-1, the V gene TRBV7-8; D perhaps matches TRBD1 (6 bases). There are 16 residues in the CDR3. Trimming removed 5 bases at V and 0 bases at J, with 16 bases between. Germline CDR1 SGHVS, CDR2 FQNEAQ.

This clonotype has just a few counts. The rearrangement joins TRBV28 to TRBJ2-7; a weak D match, TRBD1 (6 bases). Trimming removed 8 bases from V and 2 bases from J, with 13 bases in between. Germline values: CDR1 MDHEN, CDR2 SYDVKM. The CDR3 length is 13 residues. The CDR3 DNA is TGTGCCAGCTGCGACAGGACAACCTACGAGCAGTACTTC. The encoded protein is CASCDRTTYEQYF.

In its sample, this clonotype was seen a few times. Possible read error: a much larger clone is one base away. This sequence joins TRBV12-3 or TRBV12-4 and TRBJ1-6; D not certain. The CDR3 length is 14 residues. For the CDR3, the DNA is TGTGCCAGCAGTTTGGACCGCCAGGTTTCACCCCTCCTCTTT. Its protein is CASSLDRQVSPLLF.

The gene calls are TRBV7-2 and TRBJ2-7; 7 nucleotides agree with TRBD2. The germline gives CDR1 SGHTA, CDR2 FQGNSA. This CDR3 is built from 13 residues. V lost 2 bases, J lost 6 bases, and 4 bases stayed unmatched. The CDR3 reads CASSLWGGVEQYF. The CDR3, as DNA: TGTGCCAGCAGCTTATGGGGGGGAGTCGAGCAGTACTTC.

The rearrangement uses TRBV4-1 and TRBJ2-5; D uncertain. The V end was cut by 0 bases, the J end by 0 bases, with 5 bases between. The germline V gene has CDR1 MGHRA and CDR2 YSYEKL. The CDR3 loop spans 14 amino acids. CDR3 region: CASSQDGHQETQYF. Here the CDR3 DNA reads TGCGCCAGCAGCCAAGATGGACACCAAGAGACCCAGTACTTC.

A few counts support this clonotype. The rearrangement uses TRBV7-2 and TRBJ1-5; the D is unclear. Germline loops: CDR1 SGHTA, CDR2 FQGNSA. Between the trimmed V and J ends, which lost 3 bases and 1 base, there was a span of 7 bases. The CDR3 contains 14 residues. CDR3 nucleotide sequence: TGTGCCAGCAGCTTGCCCGGGAGCAATCAGCCCCAGCATTTT. Protein sequence: CASSLPGSNQPQHF.

There are a few counts of this clonotype. The CDR3: CASSLEPSVYNEQFF. As DNA, the CDR3 is TGTGCCAGCAGCTTAGAACCTAGCGTTTACAATGAGCAGTTCTTC. The V and J genes are TRBV7-6 and TRBJ2-1; D is perhaps TRBD2 (6 bases). Germline V gives CDR1 SGHVS, CDR2 FNYEAQ. The CDR3 consists of 15 residues. V dropped 1 base and J dropped 4 bases, with 11 bases sitting between them.

In this sample, this clonotype turned up many times. The V call is TRBV5-1, the J call TRBJ1-1, with D unresolved. The CDR3 spans 14 residues. Trimming pared 1 base from V and 5 bases from J, leaving 12 bases between. Germline lookup yields CDR1 SGHRS and CDR2 YFSETQ. The CDR3 loop is CASSLYGSGTEAFF. CDR3 DNA sequence: TGCGCCAGCAGCTTGTATGGCTCGGGGACTGAAGCTTTCTTT.